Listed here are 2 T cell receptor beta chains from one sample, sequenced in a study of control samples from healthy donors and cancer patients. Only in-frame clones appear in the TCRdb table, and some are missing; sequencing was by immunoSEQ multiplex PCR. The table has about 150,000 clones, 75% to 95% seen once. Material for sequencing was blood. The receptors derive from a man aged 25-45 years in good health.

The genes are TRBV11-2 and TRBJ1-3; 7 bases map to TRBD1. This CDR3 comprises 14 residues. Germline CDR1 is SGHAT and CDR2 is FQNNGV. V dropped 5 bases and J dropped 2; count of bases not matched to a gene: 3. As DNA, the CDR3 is TGTGCCAGCAGCCGTGACAGGGCTGGAAACACCATATATTTT. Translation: CASSRDRAGNTIYF.

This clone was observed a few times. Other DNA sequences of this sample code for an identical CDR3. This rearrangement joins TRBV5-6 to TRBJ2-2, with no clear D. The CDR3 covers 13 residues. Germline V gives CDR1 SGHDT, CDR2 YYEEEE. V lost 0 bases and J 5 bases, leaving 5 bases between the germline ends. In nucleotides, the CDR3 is TGTGCCAGCAGCTTGGGGGGTACCGGGGAGCTGTTTTTT. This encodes CASSLGGTGELFF.